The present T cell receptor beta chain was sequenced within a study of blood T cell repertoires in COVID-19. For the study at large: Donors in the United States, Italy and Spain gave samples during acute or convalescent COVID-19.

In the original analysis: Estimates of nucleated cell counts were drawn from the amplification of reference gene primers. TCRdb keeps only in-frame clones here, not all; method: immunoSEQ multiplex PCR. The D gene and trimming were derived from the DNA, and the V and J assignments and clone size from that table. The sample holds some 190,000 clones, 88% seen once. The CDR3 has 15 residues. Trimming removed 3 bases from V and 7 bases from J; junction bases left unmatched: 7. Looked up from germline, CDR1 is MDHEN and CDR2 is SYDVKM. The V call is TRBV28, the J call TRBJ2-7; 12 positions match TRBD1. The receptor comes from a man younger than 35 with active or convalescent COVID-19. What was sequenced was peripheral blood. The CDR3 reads CASSFPGQGAEEQYF. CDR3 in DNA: TGTGCCAGCAGTTTTCCGGGACAGGGGGCGGAGGAGCAGTACTTC.